Here is one TCR beta chain with its context. The sample has other DNA sequences that encode this CDR3 too. The source of the sample is a study of CD8+ T cells in alopecia areata. Extraction of RNA preceded its reverse transcription into cDNA, which served as the sequencing template. Some clones are missing from TCRdb's copy, which holds only in-frame ones; the method was immunoSEQ multiplex PCR. This sample has 150,000 to 200,000 clones; 50% to 60% occur once, and the top ten carry around 15%. V gave up 0 bases and J gave up 1 base, with 9 bases separating them. This CDR3 is 15 amino acids long. The germline CDR1 and CDR2 sequences are MNHNY and SVGAGI (reference sequence).

This receptor was taken from a human donor with alopecia areata. V usage is TRBV6-6 and J usage is TRBJ1-1; tentative D call: TRBD1 (5 bases). The sample consisted of CD4+ T cells sorted from blood, taken at week 0. CDR3 loop: CASSYSGQKNTEAFF. As DNA, the CDR3 is TGTGCCAGCAGTTACTCGGGGCAGAAGAACACTGAAGCTTTCTTT.